Listed below are T cell receptor beta chains from one sample, sequenced in a study of blood T cell repertoires in COVID-19. Assay: immunoSEQ multiplex PCR; the TCRdb copy retains only in-frame clones and omits some. This repertoire shows around 100,000 clones, more than 80% found once; its top ten account for 9.5% to 15%. The specimen sequenced was peripheral blood. The receptors come from a human donor in a cohort sampled during active COVID-19. Both conserved end residues are part of each CDR3. The order of the fields is D gene, clone size, V gene, J gene, CDR3 protein, CDR3 DNA. The D gene is left open where the match is weak. Clone size is shown for a subset of rows, as once, few, many or a class of expanded clone.

>TRBD1|once|TRBV25-1|TRBJ1-1
CASSGGTGWTEAFF
TGTGCCAGCAGTGGAGGGACAGGGTGGACTGAAGCTTTCTTT
>-|-|TRBV5-5|TRBJ2-7
CASSFGRGWAYEQYF
TGTGCCAGCAGCTTCGGACGGGGATGGGCCTACGAGCAGTACTTC
>-|once|TRBV6-5|TRBJ1-5
CASSYGHNQPQHF
TGTGCCAGCAGTTACGGACACAATCAGCCCCAGCATTTT
>-|once|TRBV11-3|TRBJ1-2
CASSSGLSGSNYGYTF
TGTGCCAGCAGCTCCGGACTTAGCGGGTCTAACTATGGCTACACCTTC
>-|-|TRBV3-1/TRBV3-2|TRBJ1-1
CASSQDLVVRNTEAFF
TGTGCCAGCAGCCAAGATCTTGTTGTCAGGAACACTGAAGCTTTCTTT
>TRBD1|-|TRBV23-1|TRBJ1-1
CASSPKTPDRGRGHTEAFF
TGCGCCAGCAGTCCTAAAACGCCGGACAGGGGGCGAGGACACACTGAAGCTTTCTTT
>-|many|TRBV6-2/TRBV6-3|TRBJ1-1
CASSSAEPNTEAFF
TGTGCCAGCAGTTCCGCGGAGCCGAACACTGAAGCTTTCTTT
>TRBD2|-|TRBV2|TRBJ2-1
CASGEGWGEQFF
TGTGCCAGCGGGGAGGGCTGGGGTGAGCAGTTCTTC
>-|-|TRBV6-4|TRBJ1-1
CASSEGRNTEAFF
TGTGCCAGCAGTGAGGGGAGGAACACTGAAGCTTTCTTT
>-|-|TRBV7-9|TRBJ2-7
CASSFGLRSYEQYF
TGTGCCAGCAGCTTCGGGTTAAGGTCCTACGAGCAGTACTTC
>-|-|TRBV5-1|TRBJ1-4
CASSLGTSGEKLFF
TGCGCCAGCAGCTTGGGAACCTCGGGGGAAAAACTGTTTTTT
>-|-|TRBV18|TRBJ2-5
CASSYRDTETQYF
TGTGCCAGCTCCTACCGGGACACAGAGACCCAGTACTTC
>-|-|TRBV29-1|TRBJ1-2
CSARESPSGYTF
TGCAGCGCCCGAGAGTCCCCTTCGGGCTACACCTTC
>-|once|TRBV6-1|TRBJ1-1
CASSERPGFSEAFF
TGTGCCAGCAGTGAACGCCCGGGTTTTTCTGAAGCTTTCTTT
>-|-|TRBV7-9|TRBJ1-2
CASSLRSDRTANYGYTF
TGTGCCAGCAGCCTCCGGTCCGACAGAACAGCTAACTATGGCTACACCTTC
>-|-|TRBV18|TRBJ1-1
CASSPRGGMRGASTEAFF
TGTGCCAGCTCACCCCGTGGAGGGATGAGAGGGGCTAGCACTGAAGCTTTCTTT
>TRBD1|few|TRBV9|TRBJ1-2
CASSVEGGAYGYTF
TGTGCCAGCAGCGTAGAAGGGGGCGCATATGGCTACACCTTC
>TRBD1|-|TRBV2|TRBJ1-6
CASNPRTGGNSPLHF
TGTGCCAGCAACCCCCGGACAGGAGGCAATTCACCCCTCCACTTT
>-|-|TRBV4-1|TRBJ1-5
CASSQDMAFNQPQHF
TGCGCCAGCAGCCAAGATATGGCCTTCAATCAGCCCCAGCATTTT
>-|few|TRBV29-1|TRBJ2-2
CSVSKPGLANTGELFF
TGCAGCGTCTCAAAACCAGGGTTAGCGAACACCGGGGAGCTGTTTTTT
>TRBD1|-|TRBV28|TRBJ1-2
CAHVRGWGSYGYTF
TGTGCCCACGTCAGGGGGTGGGGGTCCTATGGCTACACCTTC
>-|-|TRBV5-1|TRBJ2-1
CASSLVSGVGANEQFF
TGCGCCAGCAGCTTGGTATCAGGGGTGGGGGCCAATGAGCAGTTCTTC
>-|once|TRBV6-5|TRBJ1-1
CASSYGPKEAFF
TGTGCCAGCAGTTACGGGCCAAAGGAAGCTTTCTTT
>-|-|TRBV4-1|TRBJ2-2
CASARVTGAGELFF
TGCGCCAGCGCCCGCGTGACGGGGGCCGGGGAGCTGTTTTTT
>-|-|TRBV29-1|TRBJ1-2
CSVDGQGAGNGYTF
TGCAGCGTTGACGGGCAGGGTGCTGGGAATGGCTACACCTTC
>-|-|TRBV7-9|TRBJ2-7
CASSAPNLRFHEQYF
TGTGCCAGCAGCGCACCTAACCTCAGGTTCCACGAGCAGTACTTC
>-|-|TRBV12-3/TRBV12-4|TRBJ2-7
CASSFGSSYEQYF
TGTGCCAGCAGTTTCGGGTCCTCCTACGAGCAGTACTTC
>-|-|TRBV25-1|TRBJ1-5
CASSEVYRGNNQPQHF
TGTGCCAGCAGTGAGGTATATCGGGGAAACAATCAGCCCCAGCATTTT
>TRBD1|-|TRBV18|TRBJ2-2
CASSPPGQGYRELFF
TGTGCCAGCTCACCACCGGGACAGGGTTACCGGGAGCTGTTTTTT
>TRBD2|-|TRBV11-3|TRBJ2-7
CASAVAGGSYEQYF
TGTGCCAGCGCGGTAGCGGGGGGCTCCTACGAGCAGTACTTC
>-|-|TRBV29-1|TRBJ1-1
CSVGGTEAFF
TGCAGCGTGGGGGGCACTGAAGCTTTCTTT
>-|-|TRBV21-1|TRBJ1-1
CASSKARSGTEAFF
TGTGCCAGCAGCAAAGCGAGGAGTGGCACTGAAGCTTTCTTT
>-|once|TRBV11-3|TRBJ2-6
CASSPNQTLSGANVLTF
TGTGCCAGCAGCCCCAATCAGACTCTCTCTGGGGCCAACGTCCTGACTTTC
>TRBD1|-|TRBV27|TRBJ1-2
CASRPPGQSYGYTF
TGTGCCAGCAGACCTCCGGGACAGTCATATGGCTACACCTTC
>-|-|TRBV9|TRBJ1-2
CASSPRPDSYGYTF
TGTGCCAGCAGCCCCCGACCCGACAGCTATGGCTACACCTTC
>TRBD2|once|TRBV11-2|TRBJ2-5
CASSRTSAGGIQETQYF
TGTGCCAGCTCGAGGACGAGTGCGGGGGGGATACAAGAGACCCAGTACTTC
>TRBD1|-|TRBV19|TRBJ2-7
CASSIGTVREQYF
TGTGCCAGTAGTATTGGGACAGTGAGGGAGCAGTACTTC
>TRBD1|-|TRBV6-2/TRBV6-3|TRBJ1-4
CASSYSGTGVRKLFF
TGTGCCAGCAGTTACTCCGGGACAGGAGTAAGAAAACTGTTTTTT
>-|-|TRBV5-1|TRBJ2-3
CASRITAARGTDTQYF
TGCGCCAGCAGAATCACGGCAGCGAGAGGCACAGATACGCAGTATTTT
>-|-|TRBV7-2|TRBJ1-1
CASSLALTGSMNTEAFF
TGTGCCAGCAGCTTAGCTTTGACAGGCAGTATGAACACTGAAGCTTTCTTT
>TRBD1|-|TRBV10-1|TRBJ1-2
CASSPDRWAGYTF
TGCGCCAGCAGCCCGGACAGGTGGGCTGGCTACACCTTC
>-|once|TRBV14|TRBJ1-3
CASARGNTIYF
TGTGCCAGCGCGCGGGGAAACACCATATATTTT
>-|-|TRBV3-1/TRBV3-2|TRBJ2-2
CASSQVTGKPGELFF
TGTGCCAGCAGCCAAGTAACGGGGAAACCCGGGGAGCTGTTTTTT
>-|-|TRBV6-1|TRBJ2-2
CASSEWRLGLPLGQGELFF
TGTGCCAGCAGTGAATGGCGTTTGGGCCTACCCCTTGGGCAAGGGGAGCTGTTTTTT
>-|once|TRBV28|TRBJ2-1
CASIEGNEQFF
TGTGCCAGCATAGAGGGAAATGAGCAGTTCTTC
>-|-|TRBV7-8|TRBJ1-1
CASSQPRLDTEAFF
TGTGCCAGCAGCCAACCGAGGTTGGACACTGAAGCTTTCTTT
>-|-|TRBV11-2|TRBJ2-5
CASSLDHQGETQYF
TGTGCCAGCAGCTTAGATCACCAGGGGGAGACCCAGTACTTC
>-|-|TRBV6-5|TRBJ2-5
CASRIIRSAETQYF
TGTGCCAGCAGGATTATACGGAGTGCAGAGACCCAGTACTTC
>-|-|TRBV9|TRBJ2-7
CASSFRVDSSYEQYF
TGTGCCAGCAGCTTCCGTGTGGACAGTTCCTACGAGCAGTACTTC
>TRBD2|-|TRBV7-2|TRBJ2-3
CASSPRTLAGPHTQYF
TGTGCCAGCAGCCCCAGGACACTAGCGGGGCCGCACACGCAGTATTTT
>TRBD1|-|TRBV10-3|TRBJ2-3
CATGRGARTGGGDTQYF
TGTGCCACCGGCCGGGGGGCGCGGACAGGGGGAGGGGATACGCAGTATTTT
>-|-|TRBV6-6|TRBJ1-2
CASSRQGGGYTF
TGTGCCAGCAGCCGTCAGGGAGGAGGCTACACCTTC
>TRBD1|-|TRBV30|TRBJ1-4
CAWTPTGQGPTREKLFF
TGTGCCTGGACACCGACGGGACAGGGGCCCACACGGGAAAAACTGTTTTTT
>-|-|TRBV11-2|TRBJ2-2
CASSLQRAELTGELFF
TGTGCCAGCAGTCTCCAAAGAGCTGAGTTGACCGGGGAGCTGTTTTTT
>-|-|TRBV5-4|TRBJ1-1
CASSFDRGGAEAFF
TGTGCCAGCAGCTTCGACCGGGGGGGAGCTGAAGCTTTCTTT
>-|-|TRBV7-2|TRBJ2-2
CASSLVVINTGELFF
TGTGCCAGCAGCTTAGTTGTTATAAACACCGGGGAGCTGTTTTTT
>-|once|TRBV10-3|TRBJ2-7
CAITKSGDYEQYF
TGTGCCATCACCAAGAGCGGTGACTACGAGCAGTACTTC